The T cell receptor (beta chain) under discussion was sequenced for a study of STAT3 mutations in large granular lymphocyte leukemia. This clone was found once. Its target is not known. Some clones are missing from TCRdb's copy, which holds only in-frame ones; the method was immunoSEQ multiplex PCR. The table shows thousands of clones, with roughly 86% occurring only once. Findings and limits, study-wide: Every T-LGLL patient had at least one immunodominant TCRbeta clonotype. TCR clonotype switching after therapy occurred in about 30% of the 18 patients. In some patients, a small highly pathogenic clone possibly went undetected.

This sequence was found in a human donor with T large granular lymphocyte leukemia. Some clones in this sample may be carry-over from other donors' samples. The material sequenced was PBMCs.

This chain's CDR3 is CASSHGQGNSPLHF. DNA of the CDR3: TGTGCCAGCAGTCACGGACAGGGGAATTCACCCCTCCACTTT. This chain links TRBV6-6 with TRBJ1-6; 9 bases line up with TRBD1. The CDR3 extends over 14 amino acids. Germline V gene lookup returns CDR1 MNHNY and CDR2 SVGAGI (reference sequence). Germline trimming cut 5 bases from V and 7 bases from J; bases unmatched to any gene: 3.